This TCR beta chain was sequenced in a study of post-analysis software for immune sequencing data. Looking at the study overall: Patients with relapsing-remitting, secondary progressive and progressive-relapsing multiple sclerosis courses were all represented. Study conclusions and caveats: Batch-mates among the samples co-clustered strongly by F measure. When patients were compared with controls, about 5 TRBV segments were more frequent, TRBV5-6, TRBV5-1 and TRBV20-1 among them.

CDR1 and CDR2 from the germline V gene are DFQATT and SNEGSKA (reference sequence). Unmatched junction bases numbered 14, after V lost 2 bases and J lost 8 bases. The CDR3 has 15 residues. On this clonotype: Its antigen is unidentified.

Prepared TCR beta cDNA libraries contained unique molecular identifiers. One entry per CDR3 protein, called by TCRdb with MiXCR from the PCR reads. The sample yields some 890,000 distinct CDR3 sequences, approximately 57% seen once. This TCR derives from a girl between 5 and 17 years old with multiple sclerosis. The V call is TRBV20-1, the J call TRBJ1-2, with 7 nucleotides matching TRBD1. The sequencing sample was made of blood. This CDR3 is CSARKSGGDGGGYTF. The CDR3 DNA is TGCAGTGCTAGAAAATCAGGGGGGGACGGCGGGGGCTACACCTTC.